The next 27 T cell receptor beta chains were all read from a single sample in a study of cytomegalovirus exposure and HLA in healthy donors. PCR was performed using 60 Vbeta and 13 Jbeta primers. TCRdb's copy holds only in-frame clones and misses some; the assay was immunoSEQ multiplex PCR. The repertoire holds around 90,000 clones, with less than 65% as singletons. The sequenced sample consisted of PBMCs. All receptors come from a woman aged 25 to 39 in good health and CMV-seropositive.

The CDR3 reads CASSPGGSSYEQYF. CDR3 DNA sequence: TGTGCCAGCTCGCCAGGGGGGAGCTCCTACGAGCAGTACTTC. The chain joins TRBV25-1 to TRBJ2-7, with D possibly TRBD1 on 7 matching bases. V was trimmed by 8 bases and J by 0 bases, leaving 14 bases between them. The germline CDR1 and CDR2 sequences are MGHDK and SYGVNS. The CDR3 extends over 14 amino acids.

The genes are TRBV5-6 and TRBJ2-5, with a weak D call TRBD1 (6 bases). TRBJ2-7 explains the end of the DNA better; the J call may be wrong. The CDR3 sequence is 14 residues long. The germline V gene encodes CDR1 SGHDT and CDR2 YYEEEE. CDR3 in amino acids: CASSTRQGWVEQYF. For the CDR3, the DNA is TGTGCCAGCAGCACCCGGCAGGGGTGGGTCGAGCAGTACTTC.

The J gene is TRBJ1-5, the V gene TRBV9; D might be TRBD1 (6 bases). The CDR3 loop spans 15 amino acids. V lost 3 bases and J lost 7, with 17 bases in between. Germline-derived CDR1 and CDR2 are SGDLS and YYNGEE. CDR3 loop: CASSATTGKEQPQHF. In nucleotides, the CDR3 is TGTGCCAGCAGCGCCACAACAGGGAAGGAACAGCCCCAGCATTTT.

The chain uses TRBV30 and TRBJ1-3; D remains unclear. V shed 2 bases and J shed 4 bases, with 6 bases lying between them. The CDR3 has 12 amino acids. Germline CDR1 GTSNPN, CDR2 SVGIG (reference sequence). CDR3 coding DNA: TGTGCCTGGAGTCAGACAGGAAACACCATATATTTT. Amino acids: CAWSQTGNTIYF.

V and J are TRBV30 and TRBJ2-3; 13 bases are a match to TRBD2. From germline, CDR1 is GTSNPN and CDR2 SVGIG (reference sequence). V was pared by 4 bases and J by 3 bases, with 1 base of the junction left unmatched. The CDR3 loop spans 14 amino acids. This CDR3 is CAWKTSGGTDTQYF. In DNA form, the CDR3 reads TGTGCCTGGAAGACTAGCGGGGGGACAGATACGCAGTATTTT.

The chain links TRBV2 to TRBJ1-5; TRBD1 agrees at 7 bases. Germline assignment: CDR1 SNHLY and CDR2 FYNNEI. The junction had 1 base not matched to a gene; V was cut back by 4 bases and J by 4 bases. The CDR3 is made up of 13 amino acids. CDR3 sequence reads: CASSATGNQPQHF. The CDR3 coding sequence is TGTGCCAGCAGTGCGACAGGGAATCAGCCCCAGCATTTT.

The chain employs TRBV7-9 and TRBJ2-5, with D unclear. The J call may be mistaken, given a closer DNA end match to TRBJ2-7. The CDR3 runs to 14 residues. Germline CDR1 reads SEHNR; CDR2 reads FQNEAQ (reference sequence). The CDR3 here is CASSLAALSYEQYF. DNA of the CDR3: TGTGCCAGCAGCTTAGCGGCACTATCCTACGAGCAGTACTTC.

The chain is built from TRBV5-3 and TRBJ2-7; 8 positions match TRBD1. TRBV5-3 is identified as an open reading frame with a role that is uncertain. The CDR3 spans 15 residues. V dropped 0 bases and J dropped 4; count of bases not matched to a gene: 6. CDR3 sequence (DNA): TGTGCCAGAAGCTTGGCTAGGACAGGGTATTACGAGCAGTACTTC. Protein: CARSLARTGYYEQYF.

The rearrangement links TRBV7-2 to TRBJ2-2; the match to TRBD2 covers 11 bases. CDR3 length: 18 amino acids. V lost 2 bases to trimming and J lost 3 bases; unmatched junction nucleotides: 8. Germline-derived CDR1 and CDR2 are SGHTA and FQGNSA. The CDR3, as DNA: TGTGCCAGCAGCTTAATTTCGGCTAGCGGGGGGTACACCGGGGAGCTGTTTTTT. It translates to CASSLISASGGYTGELFF.

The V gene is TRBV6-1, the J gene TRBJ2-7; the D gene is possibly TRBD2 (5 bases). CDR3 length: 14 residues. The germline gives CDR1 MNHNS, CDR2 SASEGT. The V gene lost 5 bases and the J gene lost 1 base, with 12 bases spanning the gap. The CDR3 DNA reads TGTGCCAGCAGTCTAGAGGGCGGTTCCTACGAGCAGTACTTC. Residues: CASSLEGGSYEQYF.

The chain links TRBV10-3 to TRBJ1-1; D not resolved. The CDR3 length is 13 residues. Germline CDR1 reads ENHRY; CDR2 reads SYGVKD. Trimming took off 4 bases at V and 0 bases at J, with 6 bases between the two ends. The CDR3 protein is CAISGGLNTEAFF. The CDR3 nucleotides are TGTGCCATCAGTGGCGGATTGAACACTGAAGCTTTCTTT.

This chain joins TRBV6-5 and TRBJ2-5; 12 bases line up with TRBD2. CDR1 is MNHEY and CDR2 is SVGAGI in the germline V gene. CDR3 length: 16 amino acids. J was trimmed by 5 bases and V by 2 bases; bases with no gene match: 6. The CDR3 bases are TGTGCCAGCAGTTACGATACTAGCGGGGGGAGGGAGACCCAGTACTTC. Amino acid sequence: CASSYDTSGGRETQYF.

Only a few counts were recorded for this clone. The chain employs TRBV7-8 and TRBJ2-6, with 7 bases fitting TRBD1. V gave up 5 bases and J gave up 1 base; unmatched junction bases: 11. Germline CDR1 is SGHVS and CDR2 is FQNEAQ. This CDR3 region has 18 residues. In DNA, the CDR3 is TGTGCCAGCAGCCTCCGGGACACCAGGGGGTCTGGGGCCAACGTCCTGACTTTC. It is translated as CASSLRDTRGSGANVLTF.

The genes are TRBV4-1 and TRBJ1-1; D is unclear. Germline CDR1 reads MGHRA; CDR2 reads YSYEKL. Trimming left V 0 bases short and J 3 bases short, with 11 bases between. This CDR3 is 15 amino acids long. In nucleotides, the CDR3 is TGCGCCAGCAGCCAAGATCTGAGGGTGTACACTGAAGCTTTCTTT. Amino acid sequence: CASSQDLRVYTEAFF.

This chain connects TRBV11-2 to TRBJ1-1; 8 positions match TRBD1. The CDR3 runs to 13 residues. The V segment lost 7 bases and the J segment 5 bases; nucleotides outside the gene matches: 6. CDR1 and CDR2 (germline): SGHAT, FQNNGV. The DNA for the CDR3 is TGTGCCAGCACCGGACAGGGAGGGACTGAAGCTTTCTTT. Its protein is CASTGQGGTEAFF.

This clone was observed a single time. The CDR3 DNA follows: TGTGCCAGCTCACCACGGCAGGGTATCAACGAGCAGTACTTC. Encoded protein: CASSPRQGINEQYF. The rearrangement links TRBV18 to TRBJ2-5; possibly TRBD1 for D (5 bases). The end of the DNA aligns better with TRBJ2-7, so the J call may be wrong. Germline V lookup: CDR1 KGHSH, CDR2 LQKENI. The CDR3 consists of 14 residues.

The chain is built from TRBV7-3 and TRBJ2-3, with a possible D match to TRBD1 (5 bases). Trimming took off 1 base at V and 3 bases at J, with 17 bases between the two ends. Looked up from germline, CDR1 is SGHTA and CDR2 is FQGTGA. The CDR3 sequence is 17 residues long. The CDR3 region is CASSLRGHSLRTDTQYF. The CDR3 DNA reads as TGTGCCAGCAGCTTAAGGGGCCACTCTCTAAGAACAGATACGCAGTATTTT. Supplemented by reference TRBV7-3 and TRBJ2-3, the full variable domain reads GAGVSQTPSNKVTEKGKYVELRCDPISGHTALYWYRQSLGQGPEFLIYFQGTGAADDSGLPNDRFFAVRPEGSVSTLKIQRTERGDSAVYLCASSLRGHSLRTDTQYFGPGTRLTVL.

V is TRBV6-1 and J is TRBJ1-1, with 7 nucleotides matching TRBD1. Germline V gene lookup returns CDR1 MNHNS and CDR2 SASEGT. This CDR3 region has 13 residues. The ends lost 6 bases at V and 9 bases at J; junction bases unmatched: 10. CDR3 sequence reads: CASSRGDSNQAFF. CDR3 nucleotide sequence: TGTGCCAGCAGCCGCGGGGACAGCAATCAAGCTTTCTTT.

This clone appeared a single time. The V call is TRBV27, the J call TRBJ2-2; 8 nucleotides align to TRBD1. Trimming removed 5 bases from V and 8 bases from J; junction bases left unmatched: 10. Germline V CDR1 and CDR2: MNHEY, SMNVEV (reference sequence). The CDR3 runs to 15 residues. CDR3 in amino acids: CASSLGQGLLGELFF. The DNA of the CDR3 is TGTGCCAGCAGTCTCGGACAGGGTCTATTGGGGGAGCTGTTTTTT.

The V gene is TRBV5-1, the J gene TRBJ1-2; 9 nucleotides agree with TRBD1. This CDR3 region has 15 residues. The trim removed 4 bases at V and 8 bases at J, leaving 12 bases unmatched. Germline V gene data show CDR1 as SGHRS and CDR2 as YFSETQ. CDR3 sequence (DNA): TGCGCCAGCAGCCAAAATTTACAGGGGGCGAGAGGCTACACCTTC. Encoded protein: CASSQNLQGARGYTF.

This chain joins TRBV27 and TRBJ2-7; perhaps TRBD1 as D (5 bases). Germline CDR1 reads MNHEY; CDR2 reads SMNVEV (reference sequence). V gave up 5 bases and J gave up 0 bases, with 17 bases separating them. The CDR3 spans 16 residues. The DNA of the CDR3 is TGTGCCAGCAGTCGCCAGGGCACATCTGCCTCCTACGAGCAGTACTTC. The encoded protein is CASSRQGTSASYEQYF.

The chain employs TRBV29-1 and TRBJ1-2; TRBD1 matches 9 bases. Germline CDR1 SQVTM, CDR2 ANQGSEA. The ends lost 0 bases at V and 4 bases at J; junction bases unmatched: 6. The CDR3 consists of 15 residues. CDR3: CSVEERDRVAYGYTF. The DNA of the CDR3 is TGCAGCGTTGAAGAACGGGACAGGGTGGCCTATGGCTACACCTTC.

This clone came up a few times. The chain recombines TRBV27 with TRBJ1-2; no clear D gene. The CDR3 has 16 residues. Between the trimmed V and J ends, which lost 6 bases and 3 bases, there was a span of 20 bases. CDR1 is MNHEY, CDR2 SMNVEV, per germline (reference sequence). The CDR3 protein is CASRSLPMRGDYGYTF. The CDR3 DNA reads TGTGCCAGCAGATCGCTACCCATGCGGGGTGACTATGGCTACACCTTC.

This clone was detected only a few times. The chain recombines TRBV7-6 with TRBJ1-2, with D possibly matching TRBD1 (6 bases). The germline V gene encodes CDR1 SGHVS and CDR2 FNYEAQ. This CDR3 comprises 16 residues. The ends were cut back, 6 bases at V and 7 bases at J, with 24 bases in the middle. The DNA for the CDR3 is TGTGCCAGCAGTCCTCTACCCTCCCCGGACAGCGGTGGCTACACCTTC. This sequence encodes CASSPLPSPDSGGYTF.

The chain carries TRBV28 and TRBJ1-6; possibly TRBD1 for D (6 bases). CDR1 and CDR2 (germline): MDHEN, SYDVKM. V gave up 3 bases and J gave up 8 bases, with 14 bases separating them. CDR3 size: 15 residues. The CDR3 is CASSFNRDWYSPLHF. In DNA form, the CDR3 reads TGTGCCAGCAGTTTCAACAGGGATTGGTATTCACCCCTCCACTTT.

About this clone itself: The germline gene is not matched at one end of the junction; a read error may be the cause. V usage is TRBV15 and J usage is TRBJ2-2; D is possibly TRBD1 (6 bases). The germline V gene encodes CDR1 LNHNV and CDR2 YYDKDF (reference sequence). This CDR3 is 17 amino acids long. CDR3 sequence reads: CATSGDPTRGTGGELFF. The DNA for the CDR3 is TGTGCCACCAGCGGAGATCCCACCAGGGGTACAGGAGGGGAGCTGTTTTTT. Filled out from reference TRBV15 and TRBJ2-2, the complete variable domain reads DAMVIQNPRYQVTQFGKPVTLSCSQTLNHNVMYWYQQKSSQAPKLLFHYYDKDFNNEADTPDNFQSRRPNTSFCFLDIRSPGLGDTAMYLCATSGDPTRGTGGELFFGEGSRLTVL.

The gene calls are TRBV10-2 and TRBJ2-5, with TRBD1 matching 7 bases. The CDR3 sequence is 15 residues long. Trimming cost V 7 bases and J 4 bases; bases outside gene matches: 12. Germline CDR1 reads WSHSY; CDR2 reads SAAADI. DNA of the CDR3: TGCGCCAGCACCCACAACCCCGACAGGGTAGAGACCCAGTACTTC. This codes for CASTHNPDRVETQYF.